This TCR beta chain was found in a study of control samples from healthy donors and cancer patients. CDR1 ENHRY and CDR2 SYGVKD come from the germline V gene. This CDR3 contains 13 residues. Between the trimmed V and J ends, which lost 2 bases and 8 bases, there was a span of 9 bases. The data were produced by immunoSEQ multiplex PCR, yet TCRdb's version contains in-frame clones alone and is incomplete. Of about 130,000 clones listed, around 92% are singletons. The TCR originated in a man older than 75 with head and neck cancer. Sequences were obtained from PBMCs. The chain combines TRBV10-3 with TRBJ2-2; D ambiguous. The CDR3 nucleotides read TGTGCCATCAGTGAGCCGGCGGCGGGGGAGCTGTTTTTT. This sequence encodes CAISEPAAGELFF.